The rows below give T cell receptor beta chains drawn from one sample of a study of T-cell memory formation after mild COVID-19. TCRdb redid the calling of the 5' RACE reads with MiXCR, one entry per CDR3 protein. The repertoire holds under 300,000 distinct CDR3 sequences, with under 20% as singletons. The material sequenced was PBMCs or a T cell subset sorted from them (not recorded which). These receptors were collected from a young man who had mild COVID-19 (a few samples of this study predate the infection). Cell type and time point are not known. The CDR3 runs from the conserved cysteine through the conserved F or W. Each record gives: V gene, D gene, J gene, clone size, CDR3 DNA, CDR3 protein. D genes are given only for firm matches. For some rows the clone size is stated as once, few or many, or as a class when expanded; others skip it.

>TRBV6-5|NA|TRBJ1-3|NA
TGTGCCAGCAGTTACTCGGCAGGGCCAGACACCATATATTTT
CASSYSAGPDTIYF
>TRBV5-1|NA|TRBJ2-3|few
TGCGCCAGCAGCTTAGAGCACGATACGCAGTATTTT
CASSLEHDTQYF
>TRBV7-2|TRBD1|TRBJ1-2|NA
TGTGCCAGCAGCTTGACAGGGTCTGGCGGCTATGGCTACACCTTC
CASSLTGSGGYGYTF
>TRBV7-2|NA|TRBJ1-4|NA
TGTGCCAGCAGCTTAGAGGGCAGTTTAAGTGAAAAACTGTTTTTT
CASSLEGSLSEKLFF
>TRBV29-1|NA|TRBJ1-2|NA
TGCAGCGTTGCTTTTCCAGGGGACGGCTACACCTTC
CSVAFPGDGYTF
>TRBV5-1|NA|TRBJ2-6|few
TGCGCCGGGGGCGCCGCGCCCGGCTCTGGGGCCAACGTCCTGACTTTC
CAGGAAPGSGANVLTF
>TRBV28|TRBD2|TRBJ2-2|few
TGTGCCAGCAGTTTATCCGGGGGGACCCAGAACACCGGGGAGCTGTTTTTT
CASSLSGGTQNTGELFF
>TRBV29-1|TRBD1|TRBJ1-1|NA
TGCAGCGTCGTGACAGGGGCTGAAGCTTTCTTT
CSVVTGAEAFF
>TRBV6-5|TRBD2|TRBJ2-3|NA
TGTGCCAGCACCTCGGGACTAGCGGGGGGAATAAATACGCAGTATTTT
CASTSGLAGGINTQYF
>TRBV19|TRBD1|TRBJ2-1|few
TGTGCCAGTAGTCCTCGGACAGGTAGCAAGGAGCAGTTCTTC
CASSPRTGSKEQFF
>TRBV7-9|NA|TRBJ1-6|few
TGTGCCATTACGGGGGGAACCTATAATTCACCCCTCCACTTT
CAITGGTYNSPLHF
>TRBV7-9|TRBD2|TRBJ2-6|NA
TGTGCCAGCAGCTACACCCTCTCTCGGGAGGCCGGGGCCAACGTCCTGACTTTC
CASSYTLSREAGANVLTF
>TRBV9|NA|TRBJ1-1|few
TGTGCCAGCAGCCGAGGGCTGAACACTGAAGCTTTCTTT
CASSRGLNTEAFF
>TRBV27|NA|TRBJ1-5|few
TGTGCCAGCGCGCCAGATATGGGGCTTAGCAATCAGCCCCAGCATTTT
CASAPDMGLSNQPQHF
>TRBV7-9|NA|TRBJ2-7|NA
TGTGCCAGCAGCTCCCCTTTGGGGCAGAACGAGCAGTACTTC
CASSSPLGQNEQYF
>TRBV11-2|NA|TRBJ1-2|few
TGTGCCAGCAGCAAGCCAGGGGAGTATGGCTACACCTTC
CASSKPGEYGYTF
>TRBV7-2|TRBD2|TRBJ2-1|few
TGTGCCAGCAGCCGGGGACTAGCGGGGGTGGGCGAGCAGTTCTTC
CASSRGLAGVGEQFF
>TRBV4-2|NA|TRBJ1-6|few
TGTGCCAGCAGCCAGGATCAGGACTATAATTCACCCCTCCACTTT
CASSQDQDYNSPLHF
>TRBV29-1|NA|TRBJ2-2|few
TGCAGCGGGTGGGGGGCGAACACCGGGGAGCTGTTTTTT
CSGWGANTGELFF
>TRBV18|NA|TRBJ2-3|NA
TGTGCCAGCTCACCACAGCGGAGCACAGATACGCAGTATTTT
CASSPQRSTDTQYF
>TRBV19|TRBD2|TRBJ2-1|few
TGTGCCAGTAGCCCCTCGGGGACTAGCGGTTCCTACAATGAGCAGTTCTTC
CASSPSGTSGSYNEQFF
>TRBV7-6|TRBD1|TRBJ2-7|few
TGTGCCAGCAGCTGGGGACAGACCGCCTACGAGCAGTACTTC
CASSWGQTAYEQYF
>TRBV4-2|TRBD2|TRBJ2-5|NA
TGTGCCAGCAGCCAAGAAGCGAGCGGGGGGGCCCGGGAGACCCAGTACTTC
CASSQEASGGARETQYF
>TRBV29-1|NA|TRBJ2-1|few
TGCAGCGTACCTGTGGGGAGCTCCTACAATGAGCAGTTCTTC
CSVPVGSSYNEQFF
>TRBV20-1|TRBD1|TRBJ2-4|few
TGCAGTGCTAGCAGGCCGGGACAGGGGGACAAAAACATTCAGTACTTC
CSASRPGQGDKNIQYF
>TRBV7-2|NA|TRBJ1-1|few
TGTGCCAGCAGCCCAGATCCCAGAGTTACTGAAGCTTTCTTT
CASSPDPRVTEAFF
>TRBV4-2|NA|TRBJ2-1|many
TGTGCCAGCAGCCAAGCAAAGTACAATGAGCAGTTCTTC
CASSQAKYNEQFF
>TRBV7-9|TRBD2|TRBJ2-3|NA
TGTGCCAGCAGCACGCGGTGGGGGGGACTAGCGGTCGCAGATACGCAGTATTTT
CASSTRWGGLAVADTQYF
>TRBV5-1|NA|TRBJ1-6|few
TGCGCCAGCAGCTTGATCGGCTCCTATAATTCACCCCTCCACTTT
CASSLIGSYNSPLHF